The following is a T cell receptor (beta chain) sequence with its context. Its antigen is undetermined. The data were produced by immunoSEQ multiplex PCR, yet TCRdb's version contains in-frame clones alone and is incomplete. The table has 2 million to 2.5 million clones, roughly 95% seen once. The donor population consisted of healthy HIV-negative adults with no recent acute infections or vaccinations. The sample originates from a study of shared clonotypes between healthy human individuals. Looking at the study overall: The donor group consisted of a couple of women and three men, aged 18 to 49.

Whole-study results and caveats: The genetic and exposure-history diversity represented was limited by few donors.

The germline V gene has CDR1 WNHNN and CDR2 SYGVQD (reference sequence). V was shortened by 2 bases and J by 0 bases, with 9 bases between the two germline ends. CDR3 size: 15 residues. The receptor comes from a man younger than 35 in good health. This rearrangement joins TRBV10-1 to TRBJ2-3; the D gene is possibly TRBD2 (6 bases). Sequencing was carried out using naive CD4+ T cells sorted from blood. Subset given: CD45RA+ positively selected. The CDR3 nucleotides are TGCGCCAGCAGTGAGGACGGGAGAAGCACAGATACGCAGTATTTT. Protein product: CASSEDGRSTDTQYF.